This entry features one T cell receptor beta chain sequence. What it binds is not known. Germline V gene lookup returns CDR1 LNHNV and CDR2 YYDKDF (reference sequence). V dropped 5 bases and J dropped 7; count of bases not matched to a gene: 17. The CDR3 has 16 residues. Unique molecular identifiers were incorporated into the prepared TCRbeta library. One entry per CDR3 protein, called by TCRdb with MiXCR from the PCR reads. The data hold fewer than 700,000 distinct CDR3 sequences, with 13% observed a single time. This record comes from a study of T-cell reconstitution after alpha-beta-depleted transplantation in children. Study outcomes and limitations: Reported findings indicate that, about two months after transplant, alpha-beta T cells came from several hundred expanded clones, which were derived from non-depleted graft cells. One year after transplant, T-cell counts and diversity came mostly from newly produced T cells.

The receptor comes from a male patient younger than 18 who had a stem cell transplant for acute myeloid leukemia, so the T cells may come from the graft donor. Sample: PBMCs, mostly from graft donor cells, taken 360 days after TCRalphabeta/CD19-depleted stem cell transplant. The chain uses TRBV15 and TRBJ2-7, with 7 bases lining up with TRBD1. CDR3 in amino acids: CATSWGPTGSSGEQYF. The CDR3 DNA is TGTGCCACCAGCTGGGGGCCGACAGGGTCGAGTGGAGAGCAGTACTTC.